This T cell receptor beta chain stems from a study of T cell responses to AZD1222 COVID-19 vaccine. Generated by immunoSEQ multiplex PCR, the TCRdb table keeps only in-frame clones and is missing some. The repertoire includes roughly 90,000 clones, about nine tenths of them detected once, and roughly 4.3% sits in the top ten. The receptor's source is an adult in good health. Material: peripheral blood, obtained on day 0 of MenACWY control vaccination.

The CDR3 DNA follows: TGTGCCAGTAGTATTCGCACAGGGGGCGACGTTGGCAAAAACATTCAGTACTTC. This gives the protein CASSIRTGGDVGKNIQYF. V usage is TRBV19 and J usage is TRBJ2-4; TRBD1 matches 9 bases. V shed 3 bases, J shed 3 bases, and the junction held 12 bases outside the gene matches. The CDR3 is 18 residues long. Germline V gene sequence: CDR1 LNHDA, CDR2 SQIVND (reference sequence).